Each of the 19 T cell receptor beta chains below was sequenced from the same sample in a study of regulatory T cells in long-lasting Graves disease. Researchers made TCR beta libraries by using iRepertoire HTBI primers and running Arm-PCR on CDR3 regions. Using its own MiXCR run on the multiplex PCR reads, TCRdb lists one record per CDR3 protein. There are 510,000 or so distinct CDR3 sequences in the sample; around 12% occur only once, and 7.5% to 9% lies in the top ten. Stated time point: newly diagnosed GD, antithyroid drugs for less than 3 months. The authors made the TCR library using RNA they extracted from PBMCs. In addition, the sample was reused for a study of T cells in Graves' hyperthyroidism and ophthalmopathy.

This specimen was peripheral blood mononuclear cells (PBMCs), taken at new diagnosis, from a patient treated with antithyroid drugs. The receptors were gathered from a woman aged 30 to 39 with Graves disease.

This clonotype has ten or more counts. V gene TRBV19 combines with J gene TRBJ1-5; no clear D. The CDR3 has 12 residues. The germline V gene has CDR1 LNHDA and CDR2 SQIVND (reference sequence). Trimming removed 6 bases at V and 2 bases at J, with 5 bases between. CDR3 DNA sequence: TGTGCCAGTAGGCGAGGCAATCAGCCCCAGCATTTT. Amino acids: CASRRGNQPQHF.

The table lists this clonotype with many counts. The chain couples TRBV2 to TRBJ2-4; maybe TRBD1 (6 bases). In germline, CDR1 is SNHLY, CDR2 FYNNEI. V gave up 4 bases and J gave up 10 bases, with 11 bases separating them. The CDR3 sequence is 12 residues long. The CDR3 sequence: CASSGDDRIQYF. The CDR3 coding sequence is TGTGCCAGCAGTGGGGACGACAGGATTCAGTACTTC. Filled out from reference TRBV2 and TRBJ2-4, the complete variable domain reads EPEVTQTPSHQVTQMGQEVILRCVPISNHLYFYWYRQILGQKVEFLVSFYNNEISEKSEIFDDQFSVERPDGSNFTLKIRSTKLEDSAMYFCASSGDDRIQYFGAGTRLSVL.

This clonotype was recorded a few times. CDR3 in amino acids: CASSYYGGNSPLHF. DNA for the CDR3: TGCGCCAGCAGCTATTATGGGGGTAATTCACCCCTCCACTTT. This chain links TRBV5-1 with TRBJ1-6; perhaps TRBD1 as D (5 bases). This CDR3 spans 14 amino acids. Germline V gives CDR1 SGHRS, CDR2 YFSETQ. The germline V and J ends were trimmed by 3 bases and 6 bases, with 10 bases remaining between them. The whole variable domain, remainder taken from reference TRBV5-1 and TRBJ1-6, is KAGVTQTPRYLIKTRGQQVTLSCSPISGHRSVSWYQQTPGQGLQFLFEYFSETQRNKGNFPGRFSGRQFSNSRSEMNVSTLELGDSALYLCASSYYGGNSPLHFGNGTRLTVT.

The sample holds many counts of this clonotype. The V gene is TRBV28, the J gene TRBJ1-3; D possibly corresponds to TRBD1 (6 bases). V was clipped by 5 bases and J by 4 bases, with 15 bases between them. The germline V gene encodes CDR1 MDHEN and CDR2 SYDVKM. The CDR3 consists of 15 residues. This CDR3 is CASSPSLGGGNTIYF. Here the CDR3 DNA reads TGTGCCAGCAGTCCCTCGTTGGGGGGCGGAAACACCATATATTTT.

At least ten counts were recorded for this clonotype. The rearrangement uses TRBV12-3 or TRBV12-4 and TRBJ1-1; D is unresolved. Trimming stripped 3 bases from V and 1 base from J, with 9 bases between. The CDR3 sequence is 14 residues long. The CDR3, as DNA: TGTGCCAGCAGTTTGGGAGTTCAGAACACTGAAGCTTTCTTT. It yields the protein CASSLGVQNTEAFF.

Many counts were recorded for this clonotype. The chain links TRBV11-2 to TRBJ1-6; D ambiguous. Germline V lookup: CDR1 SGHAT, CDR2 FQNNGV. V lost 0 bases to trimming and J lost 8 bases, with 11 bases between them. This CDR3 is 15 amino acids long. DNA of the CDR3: TGTGCCAGCAGCTTAGATTTAGTGGGCTATTCACCCCTCCACTTT. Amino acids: CASSLDLVGYSPLHF.

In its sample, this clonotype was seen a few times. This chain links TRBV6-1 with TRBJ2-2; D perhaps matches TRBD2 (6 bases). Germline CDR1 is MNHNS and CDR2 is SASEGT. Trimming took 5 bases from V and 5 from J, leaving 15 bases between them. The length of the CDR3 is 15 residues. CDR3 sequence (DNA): TGTGCCAGCAGTCGACCGGGACTTGGAACCGGGGAGCTGTTTTTT. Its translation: CASSRPGLGTGELFF.

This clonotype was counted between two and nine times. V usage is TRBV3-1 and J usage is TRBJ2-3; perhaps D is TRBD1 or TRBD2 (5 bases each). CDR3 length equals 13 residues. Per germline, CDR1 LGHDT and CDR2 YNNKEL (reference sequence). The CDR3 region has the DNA TGTGCTACGGGACGGTCTAGCACAGATACGCAGTATTTT. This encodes CATGRSSTDTQYF.

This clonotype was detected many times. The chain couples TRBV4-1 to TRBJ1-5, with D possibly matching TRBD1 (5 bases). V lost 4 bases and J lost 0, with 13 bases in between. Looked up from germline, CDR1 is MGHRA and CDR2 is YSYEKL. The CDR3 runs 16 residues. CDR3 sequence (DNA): TGCGCCAGCAGCCCTGGGCAGGGATTTAGCAATCAGCCCCAGCATTTT. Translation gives CASSPGQGFSNQPQHF.

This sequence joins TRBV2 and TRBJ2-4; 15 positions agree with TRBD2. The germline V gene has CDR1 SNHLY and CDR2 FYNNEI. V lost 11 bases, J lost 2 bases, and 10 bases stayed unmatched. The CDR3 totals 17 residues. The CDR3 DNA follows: TGTGCCGGATCTCGGACTAGCGGGAGGGAAACCAAAAACATTCAGTACTTC. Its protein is CAGSRTSGRETKNIQYF.

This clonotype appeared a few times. This CDR3 reads CATVSGANVLTF. CDR3 nucleotides: TGTGCCACCGTCTCTGGGGCCAACGTCCTGACTTTC. The chain carries TRBV6-1 and TRBJ2-6; D is unresolved. The CDR3 covers 12 residues. Germline lookup yields CDR1 MNHNS and CDR2 SASEGT. Trimming took off 10 bases at V and 0 bases at J, with 4 bases between the two ends.

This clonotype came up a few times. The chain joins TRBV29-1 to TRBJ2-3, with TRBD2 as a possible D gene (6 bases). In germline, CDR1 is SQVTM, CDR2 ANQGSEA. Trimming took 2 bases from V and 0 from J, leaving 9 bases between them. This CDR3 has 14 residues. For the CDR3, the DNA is TGCAGCGTTGAATGGGGGGAGAGCACAGATACGCAGTATTTT. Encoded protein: CSVEWGESTDTQYF.

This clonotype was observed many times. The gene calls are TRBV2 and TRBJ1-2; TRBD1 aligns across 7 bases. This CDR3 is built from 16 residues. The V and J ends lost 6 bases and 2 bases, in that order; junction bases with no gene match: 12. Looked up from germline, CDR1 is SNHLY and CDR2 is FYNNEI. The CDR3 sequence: CASRAGTAFRNYGYTF. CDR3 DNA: TGTGCCAGCAGGGCCGGGACAGCTTTCCGAAACTATGGCTACACCTTC.

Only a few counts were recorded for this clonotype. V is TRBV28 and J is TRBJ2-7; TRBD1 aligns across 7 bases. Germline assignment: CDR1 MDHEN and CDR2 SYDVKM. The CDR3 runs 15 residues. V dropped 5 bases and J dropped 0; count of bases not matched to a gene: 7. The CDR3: CASSDRVLSSYEQYF. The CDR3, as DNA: TGTGCCAGCAGTGACAGGGTCCTTAGCTCCTACGAGCAGTACTTC.

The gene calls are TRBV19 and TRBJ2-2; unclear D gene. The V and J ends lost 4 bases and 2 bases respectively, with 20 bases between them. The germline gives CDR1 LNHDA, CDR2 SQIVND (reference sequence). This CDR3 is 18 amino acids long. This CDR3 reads CASSKSSFGLRNTGELFF. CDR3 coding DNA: TGTGCCAGTAGTAAGAGCTCGTTTGGGCTCAGAAACACCGGGGAGCTGTTTTTT.

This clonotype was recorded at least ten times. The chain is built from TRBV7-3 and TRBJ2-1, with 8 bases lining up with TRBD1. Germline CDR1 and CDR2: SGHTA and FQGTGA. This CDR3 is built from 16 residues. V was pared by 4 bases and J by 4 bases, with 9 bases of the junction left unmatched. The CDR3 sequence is CASSYQPGGGYNEQFF. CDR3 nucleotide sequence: TGTGCCAGCAGCTACCAACCAGGGGGCGGTTACAATGAGCAGTTCTTC. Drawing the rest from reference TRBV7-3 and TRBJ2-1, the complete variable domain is GAGVSQTPSNKVTEKGKYVELRCDPISGHTALYWYRQSLGQGPEFLIYFQGTGAADDSGLPNDRFFAVRPEGSVSTLKIQRTERGDSAVYLCASSYQPGGGYNEQFFGPGTRLTVL.

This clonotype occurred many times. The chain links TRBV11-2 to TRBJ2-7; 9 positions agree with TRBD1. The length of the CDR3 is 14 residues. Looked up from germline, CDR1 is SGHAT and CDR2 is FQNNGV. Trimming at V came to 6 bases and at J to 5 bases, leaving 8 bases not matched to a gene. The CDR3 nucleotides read TGTGCCAGCAGGCATACTACAGGGGGCCACGAGCAGTACTTC. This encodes CASRHTTGGHEQYF. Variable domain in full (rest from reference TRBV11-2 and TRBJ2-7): EAGVAQSPRYKIIEKRQSVAFWCNPISGHATLYWYQQILGQGPKLLIQFQNNGVVDDSQLPKDRFSAERLKGVDSTLKIQPAKLEDSAVYLCASRHTTGGHEQYFGPGTRLTVT.

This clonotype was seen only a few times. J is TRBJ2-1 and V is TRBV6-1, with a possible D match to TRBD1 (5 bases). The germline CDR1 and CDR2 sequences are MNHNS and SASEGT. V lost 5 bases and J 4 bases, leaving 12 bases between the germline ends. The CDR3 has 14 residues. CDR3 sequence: CASSPQGRYNEQFF. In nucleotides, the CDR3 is TGTGCCAGCAGTCCCCAGGGCAGGTACAATGAGCAGTTCTTC.

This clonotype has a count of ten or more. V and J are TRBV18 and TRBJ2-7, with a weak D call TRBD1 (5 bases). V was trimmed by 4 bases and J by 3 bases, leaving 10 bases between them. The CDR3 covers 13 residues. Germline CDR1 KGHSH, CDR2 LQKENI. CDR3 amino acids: CASSQTGVYEQYF. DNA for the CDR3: TGTGCCAGCTCACAAACAGGCGTCTACGAGCAGTACTTC.